A selection of T cell receptor beta chains follows, all from one sample in a study of shared clonotypes between healthy human individuals. Sequenced by immunoSEQ multiplex PCR; TCRdb stores in-frame clones only, minus some. The sample includes about 650,000 clones, about 95% of them seen just once. Material for sequencing was naive CD8+ T cells sorted from blood. All receptors come from a woman aged 25 to 39 in good health. Both conserved end residues are part of each CDR3. D genes are given only for firm matches. A clone size is listed for some rows: how often the clone was seen (once, few, many), or a class if it is expanded.

d_gene	abundance	v_gene	j_gene	CDR3aa	CDR3nt
TRBD1	NA	TRBV7-9	TRBJ1-1	CASSLTGEDTEAFF	TGTGCCAGCAGCTTGACAGGGGAAGACACTGAAGCTTTCTTT
TRBD1	NA	TRBV27	TRBJ2-7	CASSLDRDRGLYEQYF	TGTGCCAGCAGTCTCGACCGGGACAGGGGGCTCTACGAGCAGTACTTC
NA	NA	TRBV27	TRBJ2-1	CASRAGTDYNEQFF	TGTGCCAGCAGGGCCGGGACGGACTACAATGAGCAGTTCTTC
TRBD2	once	TRBV5-6	TRBJ2-7	CASSFTGTSFEQYF	TGTGCCAGCAGCTTTACCGGGACTAGTTTCGAGCAGTACTTC
TRBD2	NA	TRBV6-1	TRBJ2-7	CASLTGGSSWGEQYF	TGTGCCAGCTTAACAGGCGGGAGCTCCTGGGGTGAGCAGTACTTC
TRBD1	NA	TRBV11-3	TRBJ2-3	CASSFRVRGLEDTQYF	TGTGCCAGCAGCTTTCGGGTCAGGGGGCTGGAAGATACGCAGTATTTT
NA	NA	TRBV5-1	TRBJ1-4	CASSPDQNEKLFF	TGCGCCAGCAGCCCCGATCAAAATGAAAAACTGTTTTTT
TRBD1	once	TRBV9	TRBJ2-7	CASSPRTGAPYEQYF	TGTGCCAGCAGCCCTAGGACAGGGGCCCCCTACGAGCAGTACTTC
NA	few	TRBV19	TRBJ1-5	CASSIAVTSNQPQHF	TGTGCCAGTAGTATCGCGGTGACTAGCAATCAGCCCCAGCATTTT
TRBD1	NA	TRBV6-6	TRBJ1-3	CASTLRQGGDGNTIYF	TGTGCCAGCACACTACGACAGGGGGGGGACGGAAACACCATATATTTT
NA	NA	TRBV11-1	TRBJ2-5	CASGLAGFQETQYF	TGTGCCAGCGGACTCGCGGGGTTTCAAGAGACCCAGTACTTC
NA	NA	TRBV13	TRBJ2-7	CASSLAASSEGYEQYF	TGTGCCAGCAGCTTAGCTGCTTCGAGCGAAGGATACGAGCAGTACTTC
NA	NA	TRBV11-2	TRBJ1-2	CASRELRNYGYTF	TGTGCCAGCAGGGAACTGAGGAACTATGGCTACACCTTC
NA	NA	TRBV28	TRBJ2-1	CASSSGTVRGPYNEQFF	TGTGCCAGCAGTTCGGGAACCGTGAGAGGCCCCTACAATGAGCAGTTCTTC
NA	NA	TRBV10-1	TRBJ2-2	CASSEWPSQTGELFF	TGCGCCAGCAGTGAGTGGCCTAGCCAAACCGGGGAGCTGTTTTTT
NA	NA	TRBV7-6	TRBJ2-3	CASSLAGRRDTQYF	TGTGCCAGCAGCTTAGCGGGGCGGAGAGATACGCAGTATTTT
NA	NA	TRBV28	TRBJ2-5	CASSLGGAETQYF	TGTGCCAGCAGTTTGGGGGGCGCAGAGACCCAGTACTTC
NA	NA	TRBV5-1	TRBJ1-4	CASSYDGLYNEKLFF	TGCGCCAGCAGCTATGACGGTCTCTACAATGAAAAACTGTTTTTT
NA	few	TRBV28	TRBJ1-5	CASSSDPETGPGPQHF	TGTGCCAGCAGTTCAGATCCCGAGACAGGCCCGGGACCCCAGCATTTT
NA	NA	TRBV6-5	TRBJ2-1	CASRLGLTYNEQFF	TGTGCCAGCAGGTTGGGACTCACGTACAATGAGCAGTTCTTC
NA	once	TRBV4-1	TRBJ1-4	CASSQERGANEKLFF	TGCGCCAGCAGCCAAGAGCGGGGGGCTAATGAAAAACTGTTTTTT
NA	NA	TRBV10-2	TRBJ2-7	CASNGFGAKLSYEQYF	TGCGCCAGCAATGGGTTCGGAGCAAAATTATCCTACGAGCAGTACTTC
TRBD2	NA	TRBV4-2	TRBJ2-5	CASSQDWRTSGQETQYF	TGTGCCAGCAGCCAAGATTGGCGGACTAGCGGACAAGAGACCCAGTACTTC
NA	once	TRBV27	TRBJ2-7	CASSLRGVSYEQYF	TGTGCCAGCAGTCTGAGGGGGGTAAGCTACGAGCAGTACTTC
TRBD2	NA	TRBV5-1	TRBJ2-3	CASSLSAGGPSDTQYF	TGCGCCAGCAGCTTGTCCGCGGGAGGGCCTTCGGATACGCAGTATTTT
TRBD2	NA	TRBV10-3	TRBJ2-7	CAISELGGSPYEQYF	TGTGCCATCAGTGAGCTTGGCGGGAGCCCCTACGAGCAGTACTTC
NA	NA	TRBV9	TRBJ2-5	CASSVARTGPVETQYF	TGTGCCAGCAGCGTAGCCCGTACGGGCCCCGTCGAGACCCAGTACTTC
TRBD2	NA	TRBV19	TRBJ2-1	CASSIPPASGKDEQFF	TGTGCCAGTAGTATTCCCCCCGCTAGCGGGAAGGATGAGCAGTTCTTC
NA	NA	TRBV11-2	TRBJ1-1	CASSLVRTLNTEAFF	TGTGCCAGCAGCCTCGTGAGGACCCTGAACACTGAAGCTTTCTTT
NA	NA	TRBV28	TRBJ1-4	CASSSDLATNEKLFF	TGTGCCAGCAGTTCGGACCTTGCAACTAATGAAAAACTGTTTTTT
NA	once	TRBV5-8	TRBJ2-7	CASSLGQFYEQYF	TGTGCCAGCAGCTTGGGGCAATTCTACGAGCAGTACTTC
NA	NA	TRBV19	TRBJ2-3	CASSIEVVPDTQYF	TGTGCCAGTAGTATTGAGGTGGTTCCAGATACGCAGTATTTT
TRBD2	NA	TRBV28	TRBJ2-1	CASSLRLAGYNEQFF	TGTGCCAGCAGTTTACGGCTAGCGGGTTACAATGAGCAGTTCTTC
NA	NA	TRBV7-9	TRBJ2-7	CASSSSEGGPYSYEQYF	TGTGCCAGCAGCTCCTCGGAGGGGGGGCCTTACTCCTACGAGCAGTACTTC
TRBD1	NA	TRBV5-3	TRBJ2-4	CARSLKDRVLAKNIQYF	TGTGCCAGAAGCTTGAAGGACAGGGTACTAGCCAAAAACATTCAGTACTTC
NA	once	TRBV5-4	TRBJ2-7	CASSLGSGSYEQYF	TGTGCCAGCAGCTTAGGTAGCGGCTCCTACGAGCAGTACTTC
TRBD2	NA	TRBV13	TRBJ2-3	CASSFSGNRVTQYF	TGTGCCAGCAGCTTTAGCGGGAACAGGGTTACGCAGTATTTT
NA	NA	TRBV5-6	TRBJ2-7	CASSQGDLAYEQYF	TGTGCCAGCAGCCAGGGGGACTTGGCCTACGAGCAGTACTTC
NA	NA	TRBV28	TRBJ2-7	CASSSPPGIEQYF	TGTGCCAGCAGTTCCCCCCCCGGGATCGAGCAGTACTTC
NA	NA	TRBV5-6	TRBJ1-2	CASSGETGGYTF	TGTGCCAGCAGCGGGGAAACAGGCGGCTACACCTTC
TRBD2	NA	TRBV2	TRBJ2-5	CASNGLAGAETQYF	TGTGCCAGTAACGGACTAGCGGGAGCAGAGACCCAGTACTTC
NA	NA	TRBV4-1	TRBJ1-5	CASSQEGNRYSNQPQHF	TGCGCCAGCAGCCAAGAGGGAAACAGATATAGCAATCAGCCCCAGCATTTT
NA	NA	TRBV7-9	TRBJ2-1	CASSPRLVVTNEQFF	TGTGCCAGCAGCCCCAGACTAGTCGTTACCAATGAGCAGTTCTTC
TRBD2	once	TRBV11-2	TRBJ2-1	CASSPRGLAGGPLRNEQFF	TGTGCCAGCAGCCCACGGGGACTAGCGGGAGGGCCCTTGAGGAATGAGCAGTTCTTC
TRBD2	NA	TRBV6-6	TRBJ2-3	CASRQIAGGTDTQYF	TGTGCCAGCAGACAAATAGCGGGAGGCACAGATACGCAGTATTTT
TRBD2	NA	TRBV28	TRBJ2-3	CASSLGREGLADTQYF	TGTGCCAGCAGTCTCGGTCGGGAGGGCCTGGCAGATACGCAGTATTTT
NA	NA	TRBV14	TRBJ2-2	CASSQIWTANTGELFF	TGTGCCAGCAGCCAAATATGGACAGCGAACACCGGGGAGCTGTTTTTT
NA	NA	TRBV9	TRBJ2-7	CASSVGRHPVYEQYF	TGTGCCAGCAGCGTGGGACGTCACCCCGTCTACGAGCAGTACTTC
NA	NA	TRBV7-2	TRBJ2-6	CASIISGGRGANVLTF	TGTGCCAGCATCATAAGTGGGGGGCGCGGGGCCAACGTCCTGACTTTC
NA	few	TRBV14	TRBJ2-2	CASSPLNTGELFF	TGTGCCAGCAGCCCTCTGAACACCGGGGAGCTGTTTTTT
NA	NA	TRBV28	TRBJ2-5	CASSGSFLAEETQYF	TGTGCCAGCAGTGGATCCTTTTTAGCGGAAGAGACCCAGTACTTC
TRBD1	NA	TRBV27	TRBJ2-5	CASSSGQGRETQYF	TGTGCCAGCAGTTCCGGACAGGGCCGGGAGACCCAGTACTTC
NA	NA	TRBV6-5	TRBJ1-1	CASSGQMNTEAFF	TGTGCCAGCAGCGGACAGATGAACACTGAAGCTTTCTTT
NA	NA	TRBV7-9	TRBJ1-5	CASSWGNQPQHF	TGTGCCAGCAGTTGGGGAAATCAGCCCCAGCATTTT
TRBD1	NA	TRBV5-8	TRBJ1-4	CASSRTGFREKLFF	TGTGCCAGCAGCCGGACAGGGTTTAGGGAAAAACTGTTTTTT
TRBD1	NA	TRBV29-1	TRBJ2-2	CSAQTRDRNTGELFF	TGCAGCGCCCAGACACGGGACAGGAACACCGGGGAGCTGTTTTTT
NA	NA	TRBV27	TRBJ1-2	CASSSGPSYGYTF	TGTGCCAGCAGTTCCGGGCCGTCCTATGGCTACACCTTC